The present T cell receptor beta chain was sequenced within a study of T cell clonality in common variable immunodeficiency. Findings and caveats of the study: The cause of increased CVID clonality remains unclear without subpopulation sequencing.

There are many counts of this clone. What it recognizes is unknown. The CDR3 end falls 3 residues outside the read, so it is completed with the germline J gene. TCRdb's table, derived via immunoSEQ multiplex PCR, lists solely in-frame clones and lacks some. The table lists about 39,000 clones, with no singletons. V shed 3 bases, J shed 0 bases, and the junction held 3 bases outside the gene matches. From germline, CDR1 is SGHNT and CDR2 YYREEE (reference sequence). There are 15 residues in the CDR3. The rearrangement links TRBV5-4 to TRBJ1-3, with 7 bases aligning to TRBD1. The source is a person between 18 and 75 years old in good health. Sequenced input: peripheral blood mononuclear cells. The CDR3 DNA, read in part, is TGTGCCAGCAGCTCGGGACAGATCTCTGGAAACACC. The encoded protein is CASSSGQISGNT. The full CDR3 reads CASSSGQISGNTIYF.